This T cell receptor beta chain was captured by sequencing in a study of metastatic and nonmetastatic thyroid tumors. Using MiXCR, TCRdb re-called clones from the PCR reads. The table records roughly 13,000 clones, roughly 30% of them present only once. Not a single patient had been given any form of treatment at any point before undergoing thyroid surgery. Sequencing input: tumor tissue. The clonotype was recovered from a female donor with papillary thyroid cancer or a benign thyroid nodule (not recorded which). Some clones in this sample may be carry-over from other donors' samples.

The CDR3 is CASRSPGLPYEQYF. The CDR3 DNA reads as TGTGCCAGCAGGTCACCGGGACTACCTTACGAGCAGTACTTC. This chain joins TRBV6-2 or TRBV6-3 and TRBJ2-7; 7 nucleotides match TRBD2. The CDR3 is made up of 14 amino acids. From germline, CDR1 is MNHEY and CDR2 SVGEGT. The V gene end was trimmed by 6 bases and the J gene end by 4 bases; junction bases not matched to a gene: 9.